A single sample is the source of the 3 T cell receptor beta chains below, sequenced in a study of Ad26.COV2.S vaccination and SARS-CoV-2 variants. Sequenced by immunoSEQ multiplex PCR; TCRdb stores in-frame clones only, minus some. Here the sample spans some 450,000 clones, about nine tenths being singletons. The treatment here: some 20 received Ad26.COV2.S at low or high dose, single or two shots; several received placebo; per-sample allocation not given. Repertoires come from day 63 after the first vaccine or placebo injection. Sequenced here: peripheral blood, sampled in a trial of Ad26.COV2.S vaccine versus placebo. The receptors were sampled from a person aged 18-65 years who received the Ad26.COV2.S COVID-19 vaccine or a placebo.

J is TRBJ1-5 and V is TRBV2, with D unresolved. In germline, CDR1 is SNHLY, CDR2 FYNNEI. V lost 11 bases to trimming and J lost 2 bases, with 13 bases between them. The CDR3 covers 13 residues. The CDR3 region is CAGAEGRNQPQHF. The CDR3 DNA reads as TGTGCCGGAGCAGAAGGGCGCAATCAGCCCCAGCATTTT.

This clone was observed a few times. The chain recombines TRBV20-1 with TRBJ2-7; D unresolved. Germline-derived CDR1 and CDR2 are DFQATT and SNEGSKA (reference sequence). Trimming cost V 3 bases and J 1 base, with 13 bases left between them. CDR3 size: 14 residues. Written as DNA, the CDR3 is TGCAGTGCTAGTTCCCCCAAGATATCCTACGAGCAGTACTTC. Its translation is CSASSPKISYEQYF.

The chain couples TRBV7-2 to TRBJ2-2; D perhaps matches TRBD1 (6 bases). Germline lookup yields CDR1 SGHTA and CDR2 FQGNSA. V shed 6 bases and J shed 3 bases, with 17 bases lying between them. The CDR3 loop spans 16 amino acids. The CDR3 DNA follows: TGTGCCAGCAGGGATTTCAGGGGCACGGACACCGGGGAGCTGTTTTTT. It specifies CASRDFRGTDTGELFF. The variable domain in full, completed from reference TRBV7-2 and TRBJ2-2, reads GAGVSQSPSNKVTEKGKDVELRCDPISGHTALYWYRQSLGQGLEFLIYFQGNSAPDKSGLPSDRFSAERTGGSVSTLTIQRTQQEDSAVYLCASRDFRGTDTGELFFGEGSRLTVL.